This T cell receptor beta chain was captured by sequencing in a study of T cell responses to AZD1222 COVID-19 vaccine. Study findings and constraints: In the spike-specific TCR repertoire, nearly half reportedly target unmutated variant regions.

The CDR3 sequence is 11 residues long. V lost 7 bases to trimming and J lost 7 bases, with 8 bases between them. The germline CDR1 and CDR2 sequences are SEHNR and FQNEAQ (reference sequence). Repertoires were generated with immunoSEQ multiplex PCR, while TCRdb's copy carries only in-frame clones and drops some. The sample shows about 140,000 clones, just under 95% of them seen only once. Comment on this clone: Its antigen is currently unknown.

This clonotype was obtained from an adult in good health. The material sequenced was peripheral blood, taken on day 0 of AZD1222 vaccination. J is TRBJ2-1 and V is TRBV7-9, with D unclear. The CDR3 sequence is CASTEGNEQFF. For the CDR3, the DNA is TGTGCCAGCACCGAAGGGAATGAGCAGTTCTTC.